The T cell receptor (beta chain) under discussion was sequenced for a study of T-cell reconstitution after alpha-beta-depleted transplantation in children. Per germline, CDR1 LGHDT and CDR2 YNNKEL (reference sequence). The CDR3 totals 18 residues. J gave up 1 base and V 0 bases, and 11 bases lay outside the gene matches. This sample's TCRbeta library carried unique molecular identifier barcodes. MiXCR was run by TCRdb on the PCR reads, yielding one entry per CDR3 protein. The data contain approximately 210,000 distinct CDR3 sequences, about 15% of them singletons. The clonotype was recovered from a human donor who donated a stem cell graft to a child with acute lymphoblastic leukemia. This chain uses TRBV3-1 with TRBJ2-5, with TRBD1 identical over 7 bases. The sample here was PBMCs from the stem cell graft donor, taken from the stem cell graft. The CDR3 loop reads CASSQDLPGTVGQETQYF. The CDR3 DNA follows: TGTGCCAGCAGCCAAGATCTCCCTGGGACAGTCGGCCAAGAGACCCAGTACTTC.